This T cell receptor beta chain was sequenced for a study of cytomegalovirus exposure and HLA in healthy donors. Study-level information: From donors who were HLA-typed, an early data release held around 80 million unique TCRs.

13 Jbeta primers and 60 Vbeta primers were used for the PCR. Produced via immunoSEQ multiplex PCR; TCRdb's table is partial and in-frame only. This table has 190,000 or so clones, approximately 85% appearing once. The sample taken for sequencing was PBMCs. The TCR originated in a girl aged 10 to 17 in good health and CMV-seropositive.

The CDR3 DNA follows: TGTGCCATCCTGGGGCCGAACACCGGGGAGCTGTTTTTT. Translating it yields CAILGPNTGELFF. J is TRBJ2-2 and V is TRBV21-1; no check of the table's D call, TRBD1, against the DNA was made. TRBV21-1 is labeled a pseudogene. The CDR3 is made up of 13 amino acids.